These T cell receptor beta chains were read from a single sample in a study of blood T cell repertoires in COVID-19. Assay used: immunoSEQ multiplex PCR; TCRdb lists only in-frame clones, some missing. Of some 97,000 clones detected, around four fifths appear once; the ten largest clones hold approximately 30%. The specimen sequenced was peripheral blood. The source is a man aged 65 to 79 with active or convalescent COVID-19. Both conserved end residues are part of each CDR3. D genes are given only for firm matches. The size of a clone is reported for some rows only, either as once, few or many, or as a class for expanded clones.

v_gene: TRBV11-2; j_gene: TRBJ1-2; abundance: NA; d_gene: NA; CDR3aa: CASSLAVGYGYTF; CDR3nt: TGTGCCAGCAGCTTAGCTGTCGGCTATGGCTACACCTTC
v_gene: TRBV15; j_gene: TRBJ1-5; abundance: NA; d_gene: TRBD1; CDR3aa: CATREARGQLNQPQHF; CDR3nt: TGTGCCACCAGAGAAGCTAGGGGGCAATTGAATCAGCCCCAGCATTTT
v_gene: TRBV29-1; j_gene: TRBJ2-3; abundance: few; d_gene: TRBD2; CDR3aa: CSVGESGLAFDTQYF; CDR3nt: TGCAGCGTTGGGGAGTCGGGACTAGCGTTCGACACGCAGTATTTT
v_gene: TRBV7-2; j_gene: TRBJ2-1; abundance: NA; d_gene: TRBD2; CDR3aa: CASSPRGGRGDSYNEQFF; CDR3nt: TGTGCCAGCAGCCCACGAGGCGGGCGGGGGGACTCCTACAATGAGCAGTTCTTC
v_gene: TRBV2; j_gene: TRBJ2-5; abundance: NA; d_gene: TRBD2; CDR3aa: CASSETSGGPAEETQYF; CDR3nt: TGTGCCAGCAGTGAGACTAGCGGGGGACCGGCGGAGGAGACCCAGTACTTC
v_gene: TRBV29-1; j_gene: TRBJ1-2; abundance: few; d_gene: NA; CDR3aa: CSVGQGSDGYTF; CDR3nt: TGCAGCGTGGGGCAGGGGAGTGATGGCTACACCTTC
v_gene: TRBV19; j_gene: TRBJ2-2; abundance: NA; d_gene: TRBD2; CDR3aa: CASSIKRGLAEFTGELFF; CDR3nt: TGTGCCAGTAGTATAAAAAGGGGACTAGCGGAGTTCACCGGGGAGCTGTTTTTT
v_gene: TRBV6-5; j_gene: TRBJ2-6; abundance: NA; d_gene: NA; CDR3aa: CASRQGRSGANVLTF; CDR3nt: TGTGCCAGCAGGCAGGGCCGGTCTGGGGCCAACGTCCTGACTTTC
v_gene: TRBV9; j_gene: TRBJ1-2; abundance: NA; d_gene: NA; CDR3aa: CASSGGDHIYGYTF; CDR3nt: TGTGCCAGCAGTGGCGGGGACCATATCTATGGCTACACCTTC
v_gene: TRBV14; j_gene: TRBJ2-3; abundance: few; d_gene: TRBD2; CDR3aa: CASSQASGGPTDTQYF; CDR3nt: TGTGCCAGCAGCCAAGCTAGCGGGGGGCCCACAGATACGCAGTATTTT
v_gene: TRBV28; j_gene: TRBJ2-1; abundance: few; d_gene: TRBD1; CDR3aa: CASSPRGRVNEQFF; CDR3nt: TGTGCCAGCAGCCCCAGGGGGCGAGTCAATGAGCAGTTCTTC
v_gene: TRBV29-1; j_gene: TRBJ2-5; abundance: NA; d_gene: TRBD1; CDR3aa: CSATDRVFETQYF; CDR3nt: TGCAGCGCTACGGACAGGGTATTTGAGACCCAGTACTTC
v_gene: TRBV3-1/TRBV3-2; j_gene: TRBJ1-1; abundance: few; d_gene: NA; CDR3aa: CASSPVGGASEAFF; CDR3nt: TGTGCCAGCAGCCCTGTCGGGGGGGCGTCTGAAGCTTTCTTT
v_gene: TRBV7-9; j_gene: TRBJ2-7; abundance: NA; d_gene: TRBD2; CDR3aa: CASSLGLANYEQYF; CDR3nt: TGTGCCAGCAGCCTTGGACTAGCCAACTACGAGCAGTACTTC
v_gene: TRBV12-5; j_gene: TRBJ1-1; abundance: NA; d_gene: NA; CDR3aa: CASGSWGGLNTEAFF; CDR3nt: TGTGCTAGTGGCTCATGGGGGGGATTGAACACTGAAGCTTTCTTT
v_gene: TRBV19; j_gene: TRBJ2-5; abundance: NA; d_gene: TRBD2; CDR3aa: CASSIAGEETQYF; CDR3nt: TGTGCCAGTAGTATCGCGGGAGAGGAGACCCAGTACTTC
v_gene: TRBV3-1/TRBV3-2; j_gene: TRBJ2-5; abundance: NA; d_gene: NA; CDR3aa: CASSQEVGTGETQYF; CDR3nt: TGTGCCAGCAGCCAAGAAGTGGGAACGGGGGAGACCCAGTACTTC
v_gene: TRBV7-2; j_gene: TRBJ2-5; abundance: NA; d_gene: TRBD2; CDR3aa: CASSLGLAGGRETQYF; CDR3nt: TGTGCCAGCAGCTTAGGGCTAGCGGGAGGTAGAGAGACCCAGTACTTC
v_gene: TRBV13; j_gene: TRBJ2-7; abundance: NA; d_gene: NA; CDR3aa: CASSLGGSDFRYEQYF; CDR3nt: TGTGCCAGCAGCTTAGGAGGGAGCGATTTCCGGTACGAGCAGTACTTC
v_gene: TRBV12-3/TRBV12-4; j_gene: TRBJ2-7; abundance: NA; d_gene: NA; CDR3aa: CASSGNRDYEQYF; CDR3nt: TGTGCCAGCAGTGGAAACAGGGACTACGAGCAGTACTTC
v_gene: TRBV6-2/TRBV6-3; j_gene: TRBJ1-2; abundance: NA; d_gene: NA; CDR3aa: CASSYLGSRDGYTF; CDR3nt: TGTGCCAGCAGTTACTTGGGGTCGAGGGATGGCTACACCTTC
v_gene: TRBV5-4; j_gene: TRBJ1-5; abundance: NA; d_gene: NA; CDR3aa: CASSRQGQPQHF; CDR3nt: TGTGCCAGCAGCCGTCAGGGACAGCCCCAGCATTTT